This T cell receptor beta chain was retrieved from a study of T cell repertoires in cytomegalovirus infection (dated by TCRdb to the late 2010s). Background for the entire study: Because public TCR beta signatures pointed to carriage of CMV infection together with the matching HLA type, the HLA type of each donor mattered for the analysis. What the study reported, not specific to this receptor: Carriers of CMV infection plus the relevant HLA type were discriminated by the cumulative frequency of public TCR beta family members in the study cohort and in an independent roughly 380-donor cohort. In the ex vivo response, HLA-C-restricted CMV-specific TCR beta clonotypes were dominant, and in two of eight donors the single most frequent clonotype came from this HLA-C-restricted group.

Sequenced on an Illumina HiSeq 1500. The public reads were run again by TCRdb, first through fastp at Q25 and then through MiXCR, and only productive beta chains were kept. Entries that share a CDR3 protein sequence are merged under the most common genes and DNA. The sample table contains tens of thousands of distinct CDR3 sequences; only one count was recorded for about 4% of them. Together, the top ten hold about 20% of the sample. The CDR3 runs 13 amino acids, cysteine and phenylalanine included. The CDR3 DNA has 39 bases and is translated from base 1. The germline V gene specifies MNHEY as CDR1 and SVGEGT as CDR2. V is reduced by 0 bases and J by 5 bases, leaving a spacing of 7 bases between them. This clonotype was counted many times. Its antigen specificity is not known. Base quality data are lacking; no much larger clone is found one base away.

Sample: PBMCs. The TCR was taken from a human donor in good health (CMV status not recorded). Some clones in this sample may be carry-over from other donors' samples. The chain employs TRBV6-2 or TRBV6-3 and TRBJ1-1, with the D gene call left open. The DNA reads TGTGCCAGCAGTTACTCCTGGGGAACTGAAGCTTTCTTT. It codes for CASSYSWGTEAFF.